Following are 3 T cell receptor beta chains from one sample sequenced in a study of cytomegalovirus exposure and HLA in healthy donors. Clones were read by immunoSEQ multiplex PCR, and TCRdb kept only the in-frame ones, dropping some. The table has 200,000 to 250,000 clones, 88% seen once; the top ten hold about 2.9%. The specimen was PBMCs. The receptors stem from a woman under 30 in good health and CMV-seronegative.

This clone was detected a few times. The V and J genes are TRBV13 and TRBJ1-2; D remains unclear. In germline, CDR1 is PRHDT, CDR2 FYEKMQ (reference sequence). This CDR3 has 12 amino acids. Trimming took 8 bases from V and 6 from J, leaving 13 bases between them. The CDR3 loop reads CASCQRGDGYTF. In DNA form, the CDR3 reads TGTGCCAGCTGCCAGCGGGGTGATGGCTACACCTTC.

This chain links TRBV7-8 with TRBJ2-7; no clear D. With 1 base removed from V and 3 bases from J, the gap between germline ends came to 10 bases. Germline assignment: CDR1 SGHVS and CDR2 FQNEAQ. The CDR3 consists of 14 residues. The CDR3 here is CASSLDVVGYEQYF. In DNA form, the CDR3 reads TGTGCCAGCAGCTTAGATGTGGTCGGCTACGAGCAGTACTTC.

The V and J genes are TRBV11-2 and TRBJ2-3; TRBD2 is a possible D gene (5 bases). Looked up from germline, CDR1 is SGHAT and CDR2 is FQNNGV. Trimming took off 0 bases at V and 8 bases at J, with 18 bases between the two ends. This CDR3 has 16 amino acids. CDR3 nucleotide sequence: TGTGCCAGCAGCTTAGATTTTACTAGTATGTTTGGTACGCAGTATTTT. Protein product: CASSLDFTSMFGTQYF.